The 3 T cell receptor beta chains below were found in one sample sequenced in a study of blood T cell repertoires in COVID-19. Sequencing was performed with immunoSEQ multiplex PCR; in TCRdb, only in-frame clones are kept and a portion is missing. The table has 300,000 to 400,000 clones, 85% seen once. The sequenced sample consisted of PBMCs or T cells enriched from blood (not recorded which). The receptor source for this set is a woman in her thirties who had been exposed to COVID-19.

The V call is TRBV28, the J call TRBJ2-7; the match to TRBD1 covers 10 bases. Trimming removed 3 bases from V and 1 base from J; junction bases left unmatched: 0. The germline gives CDR1 MDHEN, CDR2 SYDVKM. This CDR3 contains 14 residues. The CDR3 bases are TGTGCCAGCAGTTTGGGACAGGGGTCCTACGAGCAGTACTTC. This translates into CASSLGQGSYEQYF.

V gene TRBV7-9 combines with J gene TRBJ2-7; 9 bases map to TRBD2. Germline CDR1 and CDR2: SEHNR and FQNEAQ (reference sequence). The J segment lost 3 bases and the V segment lost 5 bases, leaving 14 bases of the junction unmatched. The CDR3 length is 17 residues. The CDR3: CASSKSTEAGGFYEQYF. CDR3 DNA sequence: TGTGCCAGCAGCAAATCCACCGAGGCGGGAGGGTTCTACGAGCAGTACTTC.

With respect to this clone: The sample contains more than one DNA sequence encoding this CDR3. The chain links TRBV5-1 to TRBJ1-3; D gene uncertain. CDR3 length: 14 residues. The germline CDR1 and CDR2 sequences are SGHRS and YFSETQ. The V end lost 0 bases, the J end lost 0 bases, and 4 bases lay between the germline ends. The CDR3 DNA follows: TGCGCCAGCAGCTTGGATAGCTCTGGAAACACCATATATTTT. As protein: CASSLDSSGNTIYF.